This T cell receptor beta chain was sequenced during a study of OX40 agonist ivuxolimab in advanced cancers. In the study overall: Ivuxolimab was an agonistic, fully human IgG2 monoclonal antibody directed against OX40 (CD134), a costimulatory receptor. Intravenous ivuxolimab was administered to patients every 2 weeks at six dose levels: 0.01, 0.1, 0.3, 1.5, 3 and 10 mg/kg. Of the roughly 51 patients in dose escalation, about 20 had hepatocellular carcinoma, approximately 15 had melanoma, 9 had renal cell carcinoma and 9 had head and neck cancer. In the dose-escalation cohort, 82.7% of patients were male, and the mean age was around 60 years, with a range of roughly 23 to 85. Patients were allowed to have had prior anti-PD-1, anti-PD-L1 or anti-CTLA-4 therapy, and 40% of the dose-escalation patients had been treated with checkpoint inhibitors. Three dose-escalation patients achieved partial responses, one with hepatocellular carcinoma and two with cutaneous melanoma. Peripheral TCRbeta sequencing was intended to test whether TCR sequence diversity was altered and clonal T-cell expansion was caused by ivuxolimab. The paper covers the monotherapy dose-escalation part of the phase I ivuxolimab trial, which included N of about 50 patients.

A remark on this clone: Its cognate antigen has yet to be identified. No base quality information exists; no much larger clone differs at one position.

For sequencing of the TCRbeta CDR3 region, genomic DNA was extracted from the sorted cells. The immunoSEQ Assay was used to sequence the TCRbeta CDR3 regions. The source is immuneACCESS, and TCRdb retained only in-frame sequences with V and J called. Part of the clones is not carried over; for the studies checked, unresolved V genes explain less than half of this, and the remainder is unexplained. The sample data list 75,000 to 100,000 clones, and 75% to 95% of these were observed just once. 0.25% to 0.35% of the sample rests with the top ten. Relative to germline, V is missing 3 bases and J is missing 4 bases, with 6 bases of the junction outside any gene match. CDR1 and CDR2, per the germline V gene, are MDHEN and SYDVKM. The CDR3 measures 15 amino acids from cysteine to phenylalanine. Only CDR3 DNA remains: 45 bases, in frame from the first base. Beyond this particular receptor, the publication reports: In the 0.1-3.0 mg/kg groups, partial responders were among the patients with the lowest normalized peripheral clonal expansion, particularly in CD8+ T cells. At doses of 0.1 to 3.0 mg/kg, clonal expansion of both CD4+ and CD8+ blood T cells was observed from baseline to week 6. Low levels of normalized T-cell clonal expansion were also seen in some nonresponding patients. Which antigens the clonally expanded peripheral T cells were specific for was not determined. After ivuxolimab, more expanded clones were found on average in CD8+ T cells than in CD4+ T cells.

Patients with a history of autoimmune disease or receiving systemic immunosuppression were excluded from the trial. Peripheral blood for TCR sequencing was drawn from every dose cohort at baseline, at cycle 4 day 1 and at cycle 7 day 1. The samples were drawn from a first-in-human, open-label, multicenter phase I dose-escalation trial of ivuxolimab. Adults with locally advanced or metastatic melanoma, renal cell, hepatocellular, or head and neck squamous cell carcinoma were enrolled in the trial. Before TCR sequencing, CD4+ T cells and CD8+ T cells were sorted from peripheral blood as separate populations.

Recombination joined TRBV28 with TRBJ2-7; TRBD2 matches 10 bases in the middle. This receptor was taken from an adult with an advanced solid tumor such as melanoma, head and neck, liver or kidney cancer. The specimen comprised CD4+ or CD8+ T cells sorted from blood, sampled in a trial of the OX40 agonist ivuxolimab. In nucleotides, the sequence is TGTGCCAGCAGTTTGAGACTAGCGGGCCGATACGAGCAGTACTTC. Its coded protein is CASSLRLAGRYEQYF. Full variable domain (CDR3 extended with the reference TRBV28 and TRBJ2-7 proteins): DVKVTQSSRYLVKRTGEKVFLECVQDMDHENMFWYRQDPGLGLRLIYFSYDVKMKEKGDIPEGYSVSREKKERFSLILESASTNQTSMYLCASSLRLAGRYEQYFGPGTRLTVT.